This T cell receptor (beta chain) originates from a study of CD8 T cells in Susac syndrome (dated by TCRdb to the late 2010s). A note on the overall study: Repertoire sequencing was used to test whether CD8+ T cell activation and differentiation in Susac syndrome was antigen driven. What the research found in general, with its limitations: The study acknowledged that relatively few individuals were included in the TCR sequencing and HLA analysis.

RNA was extracted using the RNeasy kit, and roughly 0.45 to 1 microgram was reverse transcribed with random hexamers. The immunoSEQ multiplex PCR assay, which covers 54 Vbeta and 13 Jbeta segments, was used to amplify TCR beta CDR3 regions. Bias from PCR amplification was corrected by using a synthetic template baseline for primer optimization and for computational correction. As for the original processing: Reads were assigned to V, D and J genes according to IMGT and analyzed in immunoSEQ Analyzer, with only productive sequences retained. Clonality was calculated as one minus the Shannon entropy normalized by log2 of the number of productive unique sequences. Public and private clones were assessed among the 100 most prevalent clones of each patient and control. Susac-specific clones were defined as absent from healthy and MS cohorts, over a thousand published viral clones and other ImmuneACCESS disease sequences. Through fastp at Q25 and MiXCR, TCRdb rebuilt clones from the public reads, retaining in-frame beta chains. Each CDR3 protein gets just one entry, which takes the most common genes and DNA from the rows behind it. These V and J calls derive from TCRdb rather than the authors' analysis. This sample comprises more than 150,000 distinct CDR3 sequences, about 91% of them detected only once. The top ten clonotypes cover approximately 0.082% of the sample.

Regarding this clonotype: It has no known antigen specificity. The sample holds no much larger clone one base away, and base qualities are not on file.

The CDR3 starts with the cysteine, ends with the phenylalanine, and has 15 residues. Only the CDR3 part of the read is kept: 45 bases, read in frame from the first base. Reading the germline V gene gives CDR1 SGHDT and CDR2 YYEEEE. Trimming leaves V shorter by 8 bases and J shorter by 4 bases, with the junction holding 8 bases beyond the gene matches. Peripheral blood CD8+ and CD4+ T cells from healthy donors, Susac syndrome patients and multiple sclerosis patients were profiled by high-throughput TCR beta sequencing. Healthy donors were age- and sex-matched controls. Bulk CD8+ and CD4+ T cells were purified magnetically by negative isolation, whereas CD8+ TEMRA cells were enriched by FACS. Blood was drawn into EDTA tubes, processed within 24 hours, and PBMCs were isolated by density gradient centrifugation. PBMCs intended for TCR sequencing were frozen in liquid nitrogen and were later thawed in a 37 degrees C water bath. The sorted or isolated CD4+, CD8+ and CD8+ TEMRA cells reached a purity of at least 90%.

The sequence joins TRBV5-6 to TRBJ2-2, with 10 middle bases fitting TRBD2. The sequence derives from a human donor in good health. Sequencing was carried out using CD4+ T cells from PBMCs. CDR3 loop: CASSPLAGATGELFF. In nucleotide form, the sequence is TGTGCCAGTTCCCCGCTAGCGGGGGCCACCGGGGAGCTGTTTTTT.